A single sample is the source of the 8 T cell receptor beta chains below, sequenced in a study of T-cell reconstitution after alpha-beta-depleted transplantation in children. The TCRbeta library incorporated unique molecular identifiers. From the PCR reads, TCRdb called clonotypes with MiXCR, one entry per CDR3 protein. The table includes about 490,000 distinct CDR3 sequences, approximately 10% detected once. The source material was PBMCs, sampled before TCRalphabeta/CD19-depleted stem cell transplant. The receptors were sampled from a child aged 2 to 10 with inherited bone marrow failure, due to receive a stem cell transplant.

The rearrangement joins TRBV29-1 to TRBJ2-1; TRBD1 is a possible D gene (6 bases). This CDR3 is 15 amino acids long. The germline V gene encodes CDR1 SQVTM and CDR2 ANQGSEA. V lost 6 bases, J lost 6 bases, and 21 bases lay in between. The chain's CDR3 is CSVNIGQHASNEQFF. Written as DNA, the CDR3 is TGCAGCGTGAACATCGGACAGCACGCAAGCAATGAGCAGTTCTTC.

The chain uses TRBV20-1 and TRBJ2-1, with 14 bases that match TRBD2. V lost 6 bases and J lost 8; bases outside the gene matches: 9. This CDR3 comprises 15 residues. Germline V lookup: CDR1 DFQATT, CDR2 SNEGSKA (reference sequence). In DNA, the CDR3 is TGCAGTGCGCACGACGGGACTAGCGGGAGTGATGAGCAGTTCTTC. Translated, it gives CSAHDGTSGSDEQFF.

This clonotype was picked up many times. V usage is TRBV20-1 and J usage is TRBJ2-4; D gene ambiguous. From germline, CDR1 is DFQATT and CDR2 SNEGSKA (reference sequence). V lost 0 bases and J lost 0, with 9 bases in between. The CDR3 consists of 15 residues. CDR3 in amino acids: CSARDQELAKNIQYF. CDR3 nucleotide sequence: TGCAGTGCTAGAGATCAGGAGTTAGCCAAAAACATTCAGTACTTC.

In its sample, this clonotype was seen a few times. CDR3 in amino acids: CSAYRGDRGGNQPQHF. For the CDR3, the DNA is TGCAGTGCTTATAGGGGGGACAGGGGAGGCAATCAGCCCCAGCATTTT. The V and J genes are TRBV20-1 and TRBJ1-5; the match to TRBD1 covers 10 bases. J gave up 2 bases and V 5 bases, and 9 bases lay outside the gene matches. Germline V CDR1 and CDR2: DFQATT, SNEGSKA (reference sequence). The CDR3 loop spans 16 amino acids.

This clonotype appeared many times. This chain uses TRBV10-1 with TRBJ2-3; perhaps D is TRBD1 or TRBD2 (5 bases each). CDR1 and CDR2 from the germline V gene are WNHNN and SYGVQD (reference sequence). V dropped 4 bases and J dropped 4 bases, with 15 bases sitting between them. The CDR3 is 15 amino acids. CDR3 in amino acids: CASSAGATIADTQYF. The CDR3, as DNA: TGCGCCAGCAGTGCCGGGGCCACCATCGCAGATACGCAGTATTTT.

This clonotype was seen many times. The CDR3 is CASSLLSGEQTQYF. CDR3 nucleotides: TGTGCCAGCAGTTTATTGTCGGGGGAACAGACCCAGTACTTC. This rearrangement joins TRBV28 to TRBJ2-5, with a possible D match to TRBD2 (6 bases). The CDR3 has 14 amino acids. CDR1 is MDHEN, CDR2 SYDVKM, per germline. V gave up 1 base and J gave up 6 bases, with 12 bases separating them.

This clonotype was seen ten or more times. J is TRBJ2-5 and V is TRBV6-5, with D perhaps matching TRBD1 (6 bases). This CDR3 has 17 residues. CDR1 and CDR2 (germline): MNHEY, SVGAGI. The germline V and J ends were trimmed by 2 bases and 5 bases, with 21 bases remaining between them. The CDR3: CASSYGPQTGSRETQYF. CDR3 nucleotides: TGTGCCAGCAGTTACGGTCCCCAGACAGGCTCCCGGGAGACCCAGTACTTC.

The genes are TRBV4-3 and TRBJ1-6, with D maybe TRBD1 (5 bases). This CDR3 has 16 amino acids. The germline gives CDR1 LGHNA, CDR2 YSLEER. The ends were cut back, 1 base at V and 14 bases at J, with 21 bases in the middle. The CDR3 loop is CASSQGGRLMQGTLHF. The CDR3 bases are TGCGCCAGCAGCCAAGGGGGTCGGTTGATGCAGGGCACCCTCCACTTT.